This T cell receptor beta chain was documented in a study of T cells in Graves' hyperthyroidism and ophthalmopathy (dated by TCRdb to between 2018 and 2021). With regard to the full study: TCR V-J signatures able to tell the groups apart were searched for in a discovery cohort of approximately 95 patients, of whom about 40 had Graves' ophthalmopathy and some 60 had stable Graves' hyperthyroidism. An independent validation cohort of about 20 hyperthyroidism patients and about 16 patients who later progressed to ophthalmopathy tested prospective prediction of ophthalmopathy. The 100 discovery patients were randomly split 7:3 into training and test sets. The study also compared thyroid tissue and blood T-cell repertoires from five or six Graves' hyperthyroidism patients. Following sampling, methimazole starting at 30 mg daily was given to hyperthyroidism patients, and high-dose intravenous methylprednisolone was given to ophthalmopathy patients. The paper reports TCR Vbeta CDR3 sequencing of more than 120 peripheral blood samples: 40 to 45 ophthalmopathy, some 80 hyperthyroidism and 17 progressor patients. Study-level results and caveats: In validation, the model predicted progression to ophthalmopathy with around 71% sensitivity and roughly 72% specificity, a median of roughly seven months before onset. Most expanded thyroid clonotypes (frequency above 0.001) were also found in blood, which suggests that blood repertoires may mirror thyroid immune responses. A 13 V-J signature model separated ophthalmopathy from stable hyperthyroidism, with 87.88% sensitivity and about 81% specificity in cross-validation and 80%/75% in testing. Sample size was not statistically predetermined, and blinding of investigators to group allocation was not performed.

This clonotype was counted many times. This receptor's antigen is unknown. Per-base qualities were not stored, and no clone one base away is much larger. Spanning cysteine to phenylalanine, the CDR3 consists of 14 amino acids. The read is trimmed to its CDR3 DNA, 42 bases read in frame from base 1. V is pared back by 3 bases and J by 0 bases, with 11 bases lying between the germline termini. CDR1 and CDR2, per the germline V gene, are SQVTM and ANQGSEA. The study excluded patients with uncontrolled infections, other autoimmune diseases, pregnancy or lactation. Diagnoses relied on clinical symptoms, serum thyroxine and TRAb, thyroid ultrasound and orbital computed tomography. Trizol reagent was used to extract total RNA, and RNA quality was then checked on an Agilent 2100 Bioanalyzer. TCR beta CDR3 regions were amplified from RNA transcripts. The first round of RT-PCR for the TCR CDR3 was performed with the HTBI primer set and the Qiagen OneStep RT-PCR kit. Libraries were constructed in a second round of multiplex PCR, after which size selection and purification were performed. Sequencing of the libraries was done on an Illumina HiSeq2000 using paired-end 100 bp reads. From the authors' description of their analysis: SOAPnuke was used to process the raw data, throwing out any read that contained adapters or uncalled bases, had a mean Phred below 15, or lacked an exact constant-primer or identifier match. COPE v1.2.5 was used to merge high-quality paired reads, and clonotypes were defined as unique nucleotide sequences. Clonotypes were aligned to IMGT TRBV, TRBD and TRBJ reference segments using MiTCR v1.1. Only V-J combinations with frequency above 0.0001, covering roughly 99% of repertoires, were analysed. A TCS score was defined as the ratio of F50 (clonal expansion) to E x V (chaos), with BLOSUM62-based TCRdist applied between CDR3 peptides within each V-J. Welch's t-statistics and random forest reduced 500 to 550 V-J features to around 14, which were used in a naive Bayes classifier (R e1071). The Morisita-Horn index was used to measure how similar the thyroid and blood repertoires were. TCRdb reprocessed the public reads (quality trimming at Q25 with fastp, clone calling with MiXCR) and kept in-frame beta chains. A single entry per CDR3 protein holds the most common genes and DNA from its merged rows. These V and J calls derive from TCRdb rather than the authors' analysis. This sample is represented by around 600,000 distinct CDR3 sequences; nearly 45% of them were singletons. About 7.7% of the sample is in the top ten clones.

The chain employs TRBV29-1 and TRBJ1-1, with no D gene named confidently. This clonotype was sampled from an adult man with Graves' disease, either hyperthyroidism or ophthalmopathy (not recorded which). Sequencing was done on a sample of peripheral blood or thyroid tissue (not recorded which). At the DNA level, the sequence is TGCAGCGTTGATTCAGCCATTTTGAACACTGAAGCTTTCTTT. Its translation is CSVDSAILNTEAFF.